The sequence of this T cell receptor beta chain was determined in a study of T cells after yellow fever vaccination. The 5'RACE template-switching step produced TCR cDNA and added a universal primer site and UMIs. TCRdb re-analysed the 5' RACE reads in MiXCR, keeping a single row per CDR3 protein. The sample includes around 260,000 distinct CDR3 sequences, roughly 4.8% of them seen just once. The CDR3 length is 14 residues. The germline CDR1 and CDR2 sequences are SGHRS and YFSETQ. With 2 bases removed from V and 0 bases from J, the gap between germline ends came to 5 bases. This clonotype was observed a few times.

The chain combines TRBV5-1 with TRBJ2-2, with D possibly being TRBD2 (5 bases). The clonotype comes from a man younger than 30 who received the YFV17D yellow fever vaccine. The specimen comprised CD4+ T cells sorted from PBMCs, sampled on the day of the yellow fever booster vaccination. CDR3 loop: CASSLAANTGELFF. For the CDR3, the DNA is TGCGCCAGCAGCTTAGCGGCGAACACCGGGGAGCTGTTTTTT.